A selection of T cell receptor beta chains follows, all from one sample in a study of blood T cell repertoires in COVID-19. The method was immunoSEQ multiplex PCR; TCRdb's version includes in-frame clones alone and lacks a portion of them. The data hold hundreds of thousands of clones, with 80% to 90% observed a single time. What was sequenced was PBMCs or T cells enriched from blood (not recorded which). All receptors derive from a young man who had recovered from COVID-19. CDR3s include the opening cysteine and the closing phenylalanine or tryptophan. D genes are given only for firm matches. Only some rows state a clone size, as once, few, many or a class for expanded clones.

TRBJ1-2	14	TRBV11-2	-	-	TGTGCCAGCAGCCGATCCGGGGGGCAGCTTGGCTACACCTTC	CASSRSGGQLGYTF
TRBJ1-4	14	TRBV19	-	-	TGTGCCAGTACGACCCTTGAGGTTGCCGAAAAACTGTTTTTT	CASTTLEVAEKLFF
TRBJ1-2	16	TRBV4-1	-	-	TGCGCCAGCAGCCTCGGAAGTGCCCCTAGGGGAGGTGGCTACACCTTC	CASSLGSAPRGGGYTF
TRBJ1-1	13	TRBV28	-	-	TGTGCCAGCAGTCCCCCCATGAACACTGAAGCTTTCTTT	CASSPPMNTEAFF
TRBJ2-1	15	TRBV2	-	TRBD1	TGTGCCAGCAGTGATCCGGGACAGGGCCCCGGTAGGGGGTTCTTC	CASSDPGQGPGRGFF
TRBJ1-1	12	TRBV3-1/TRBV3-2	-	-	TGTGCCAGCAGTCTCGGGGTCCTTGAAGCTTTCTTT	CASSLGVLEAFF
TRBJ2-2	14	TRBV7-9	-	-	TGTGCCAGCAGCCAAAGAGCGGGTACCGGGGAGCTGTTTTTT	CASSQRAGTGELFF
TRBJ1-5	13	TRBV30	-	TRBD1	TGTGCCTGGAGTGTACAGGGGGCTCAGCCCCAGCATTTT	CAWSVQGAQPQHF
TRBJ1-4	14	TRBV25-1	once	TRBD1	TGTGCCAGCAGCGCACCGACAGGGGGTGAAAAACTGTTTTTT	CASSAPTGGEKLFF
TRBJ2-7	13	TRBV20-1	many	-	TGCAGTGCTAGTGCGGGACAGAGCTACGAGCAGTACTTC	CSASAGQSYEQYF
TRBJ2-3	15	TRBV6-5	-	-	TGTGCCAGCAGTCACGGGAGATCTAGCACAGATACGCAGTATTTT	CASSHGRSSTDTQYF
TRBJ2-7	16	TRBV27	-	TRBD2	TGTGCCAGCAGTTTTGGTCTAGCGGGGAAGTGGTGGGAGCAGTACTTC	CASSFGLAGKWWEQYF
TRBJ2-1	15	TRBV7-9	few	TRBD2	TGTGCCAGCAGCTTAGTTAGCGGGGGGGAGCGTGAGCAGTTCTTC	CASSLVSGGEREQFF
TRBJ1-5	13	TRBV30	-	TRBD1	TGTGCCTGGAGTGGGGACAGTAATCAGCCCCAGCATTTT	CAWSGDSNQPQHF
TRBJ1-6	21	TRBV24-1	-	TRBD1	TGTGCCACCTTTGGCCCCCGGGGCATACCGGGACAGAGCTCCTATAATTCACCCCTCCACTTT	CATFGPRGIPGQSSYNSPLHF
TRBJ1-2	15	TRBV27	-	TRBD1	TGTGCCAGCAGTTTAGGGACAGGGGTAGTAGGGAGCTACACCTTC	CASSLGTGVVGSYTF
TRBJ1-1	12	TRBV30	-	-	TGTGCCTGGAGTGTAAGTGGACAGGAAGCTTTCTTT	CAWSVSGQEAFF
TRBJ1-2	12	TRBV2	-	-	TGTGCCAGCAGTGAGTACAGCTATGGCTACACCTTC	CASSEYSYGYTF
TRBJ2-1	13	TRBV2	-	-	TGTGCCAGCAGCTCAGCAGGGGTAGGGGAGCAGTTCTTC	CASSSAGVGEQFF
TRBJ1-6	15	TRBV6-5	-	-	TGTGCCAGCACTCCTTCTACAGGGTATAATTCACCCCTCCACTTT	CASTPSTGYNSPLHF
TRBJ2-1	15	TRBV5-8	once	-	TGTGCCAGCAGCTTGGTACAGGGCCCCTACAATGAGCAGTTCTTC	CASSLVQGPYNEQFF
TRBJ2-2	15	TRBV7-3	-	TRBD2	TGTGCCAGCAGTACGGGACTAGCGGGCACCGGGGAGCTGTTTTTT	CASSTGLAGTGELFF
TRBJ1-1	15	TRBV4-3	-	-	TGCGCCAGCAGCCAAGTGTACAGGGTGGACACTGAAGCTTTCTTT	CASSQVYRVDTEAFF
TRBJ1-2	17	TRBV19	-	TRBD1	TGTGCCAGTAGTATAGGCCGGACAGGAACGCGGGGCTATGGCTACACCTTC	CASSIGRTGTRGYGYTF
TRBJ1-6	14	TRBV11-2	-	-	TGTGCCAGCAGCTTAGCAGGGAGGAATTCACCCCTCCACTTT	CASSLAGRNSPLHF
TRBJ1-5	14	TRBV14	once	TRBD1	TGTGCCAGCAGTCCCGGGACAGGGAGGTTGCCCCAGCATTTT	CASSPGTGRLPQHF
TRBJ1-2	19	TRBV29-1	-	-	TGCAGCGTTGTTTCTTATTCGGGTCACAGGACAAGGACTAACTATGGCTACACCTTC	CSVVSYSGHRTRTNYGYTF
TRBJ1-1	13	TRBV7-2	-	-	TGTGCCAGCAGCTTCTCCGGGAGCCCTGAAGCTTTCTTT	CASSFSGSPEAFF
TRBJ1-2	13	TRBV5-1	-	TRBD1	TGCGCCAGCAACCCGGGACAGGGGGAAGGCTACACCTTC	CASNPGQGEGYTF
TRBJ1-4	14	TRBV18	-	-	TGTGCCAGCTCACCACTGGGGAGAGATGAAAAACTGTTTTTT	CASSPLGRDEKLFF
TRBJ1-2	14	TRBV19	-	-	TGTGCCAGTAGTAACAACAGGGTACTCGATGGCTACACCTTC	CASSNNRVLDGYTF
TRBJ1-1	14	TRBV5-8	-	-	TGTGCCAGCAGCTTGGAGGGCAGGGTCGCTGAAGCTTTCTTT	CASSLEGRVAEAFF
TRBJ2-7	14	TRBV5-6	-	-	TGTGCCAGCAGCACTGAGGACATCTCCTACGAGCAGTACTTC	CASSTEDISYEQYF
TRBJ2-1	16	TRBV4-3	-	-	TGCGCCAGCAGCCCCGTGGGCCCTGGAGGCTACAATGAGCAGTTCTTC	CASSPVGPGGYNEQFF
TRBJ1-1	15	TRBV3-1/TRBV3-2	-	TRBD1	TGTGCCAGCAGCCGAACGACAGGGTCGAACACTGAAGCTTTCTTT	CASSRTTGSNTEAFF
TRBJ1-1	12	TRBV29-1	few	-	TGCAGCGTTGGAGGAGGGAACACTGAAGCTTTCTTT	CSVGGGNTEAFF
TRBJ2-5	11	TRBV2	-	-	TGTGCCAGCACATCCCAAGAGACCCAGTACTTC	CASTSQETQYF
TRBJ1-2	12	TRBV12-3/TRBV12-4	-	-	TGTGCCAGCAGTCACAACAGGGACGGCTACACCTTC	CASSHNRDGYTF
TRBJ1-1	14	TRBV9	few	-	TGTGCCAGCAGCGTACGGACAGACGACACTGAAGCTTTCTTT	CASSVRTDDTEAFF
TRBJ2-5	19	TRBV2	-	-	TGTGCCAGCACCGGGGAAAGGCTAGTTTCCCTCCGGGGCCAAGAGACCCAGTACTTC	CASTGERLVSLRGQETQYF
TRBJ2-7	15	TRBV4-1	-	-	TGCGCCAGCAGCCAAGTTCAGGCACCCTCCTACGAGCAGTACTTC	CASSQVQAPSYEQYF
TRBJ1-1	16	TRBV7-9	-	-	TGTGCCAGCAGCTTAGCTGTGAGCTCCCTGAACACTGAAGCTTTCTTT	CASSLAVSSLNTEAFF
TRBJ1-2	13	TRBV7-9	-	TRBD1	TGTGCCAGCAGCTTAGAGACAGGGGTCGGCTACACCTTC	CASSLETGVGYTF
TRBJ1-1	16	TRBV21-1	-	-	TGTGCCAGCAGCAATAGGGGCCGGGACAGGAACACTGAAGCTTTCTTT	CASSNRGRDRNTEAFF
TRBJ2-7	16	TRBV7-8	-	-	TGTGCCAGCACCATACATGAGGGCGTAGAATCCTACGAGCAGTACTTC	CASTIHEGVESYEQYF
TRBJ2-3	15	TRBV7-8	-	TRBD2	TGTGCCAGCAGCCAGGCGGGGGGGCGAGGAGATACGCAGTATTTT	CASSQAGGRGDTQYF
TRBJ1-2	12	TRBV9	-	-	TGTGCCAGCAGCGGACCGTCGGAGGGCTACACCTTC	CASSGPSEGYTF
TRBJ1-4	15	TRBV18	-	TRBD1	TGTGCCAGCTCACCAGGACAGGGATTGAATGAAAAACTGTTTTTT	CASSPGQGLNEKLFF
TRBJ2-1	17	TRBV2	-	TRBD2	TGTGCCAGCAGCCCTCTAGCGGCCCTTAATCTCTACAATGAGCAGTTCTTC	CASSPLAALNLYNEQFF
TRBJ2-1	16	TRBV19	once	TRBD2	TGTGCCAGTAGTATGGGGACTAGCGGGGTTTACAATGAGCAGTTCTTC	CASSMGTSGVYNEQFF
TRBJ2-2	13	TRBV7-2	-	-	TGTGCCAGCAGCCAGGGGCTGGCCGGGGAGCTGTTTTTT	CASSQGLAGELFF
TRBJ1-1	13	TRBV27	-	-	TGTGCCAGCAGTTTAGAAAGGGGGTCTGAAGCTTTCTTT	CASSLERGSEAFF
TRBJ2-7	15	TRBV6-1	-	TRBD2	TGTGCCAGCAGTGAAGCGGGACTAGCCTCCTACGAGCAGTACTTC	CASSEAGLASYEQYF
TRBJ1-2	13	TRBV24-1	once	-	TGTGCCACCAGTGATTTTGGGCAGGGCGGCTACACCTTC	CATSDFGQGGYTF
TRBJ2-5	15	TRBV9	-	TRBD2	TGTGCCAGCAGCGCGACTAGCGGGGGATGGGAGACCCAGTACTTC	CASSATSGGWETQYF
TRBJ1-2	16	TRBV6-5	few	-	TGTGCCAGCAGTTACACCAGGGACACCATCAACTATGGCTACACCTTC	CASSYTRDTINYGYTF
TRBJ2-5	15	TRBV7-9	-	TRBD1	TGTGCCAGCAGCTTACGTGGACAGGGAGTCGAGACCCAGTACTTC	CASSLRGQGVETQYF
TRBJ2-6	16	TRBV7-8	once	-	TGTGCCAGCAGCTTAGGGTGGGGAGTGCGGGCCAACGTCCTGACTTTC	CASSLGWGVRANVLTF
TRBJ2-2	15	TRBV9	-	TRBD2	TGTGCCAGCAGCGTGCCTAGCGGGGGCACCGGGGAGCTGTTTTTT	CASSVPSGGTGELFF